This paragraph covers one TCR beta chain sequence. The clone's antigen remains unknown. The record has no base qualities; no much larger clone is one base away. The method was the immunoSEQ multiplex PCR assay. The published analysis was carried out like this. Repertoire diversity was quantified with Shannon entropy, accounting for clonal size distribution. The Gini-Simpson index (Simpson_1-D) served as the measure of how unequally clonotypes were distributed. Drawn from immuneACCESS, this table holds only the in-frame rearrangements with V and J called that TCRdb kept. Clones are partly lost; checked studies trace under half to an unresolved V gene and leave the rest unexplained. That table supplies the V and J calls and clone size; D and trimming were determined from the DNA. The sample records approximately 30,000 clones, 85% to 90% of which are singletons. 0.72% of the sample comes from the top ten.

CDR1 and CDR2 (SEHNR, FQNEAQ) derive from the germline V gene (reference sequence). V is reduced by 5 bases and J by 4 bases, leaving a spacing of 17 bases between them. The CDR3 covers 15 residues, taking in both the cysteine and the phenylalanine. Only the CDR3 portion is preserved as DNA: 45 bases, with reading frame beginning at the first base. This specimen comes from a study of stem cell transplantation in POMP-related autoinflammatory disease (dated by TCRdb to 2020 to 2023). About the study as a whole: It was hypothesized that MHC class I-dependent CD8+ T-cell differentiation and positive selection are impaired by defective thymoproteasomes, resulting in skewing of the TRB repertoire. Prior to transplant, the patients had CD4+ naive T-cell skewing, low CD8+ T-cell proportions, and decreased T-cell cytokine secretion. To find out how POMP deficiency affects T-cell receptor beta repertoire diversity and CDR3 characteristics, high-throughput TRB sequencing was used. The paper's findings and limits, for the study overall: PRAID patients showed a restricted number of unique TRB V-J gene pairings. In PRAID patients, the trend toward increased clonality and lower diversity reached statistical significance only for regulatory T cells. Across all analyzed T-cell subsets, PRAID patients tended toward lower TRB diversity and higher clonality.

The sample's time point label, decoded: before hematopoietic stem cell transplant. PRAID was marked by prominent immunodeficiency together with autoinflammation. T-cell subsets (conventional T cells, CD8+ T cells, regulatory T cells, T follicular helper cells) were sorted before TRB sequencing. The source was CD4+ T cells from PBMCs, collected before stem cell transplantation. The source of this sequence is a human donor with POMP-related autoinflammation and immune dysregulation (PRAID). The chain is made from TRBV7-9 and TRBJ1-1; TRBD1 is perhaps the D gene, given 6 matching bases. The base sequence is TGTGCCAGCAGCCCATGGGCGGGGGCGGGCACTGAAGCTTTCTTT. This gives the protein CASSPWAGAGTEAFF.